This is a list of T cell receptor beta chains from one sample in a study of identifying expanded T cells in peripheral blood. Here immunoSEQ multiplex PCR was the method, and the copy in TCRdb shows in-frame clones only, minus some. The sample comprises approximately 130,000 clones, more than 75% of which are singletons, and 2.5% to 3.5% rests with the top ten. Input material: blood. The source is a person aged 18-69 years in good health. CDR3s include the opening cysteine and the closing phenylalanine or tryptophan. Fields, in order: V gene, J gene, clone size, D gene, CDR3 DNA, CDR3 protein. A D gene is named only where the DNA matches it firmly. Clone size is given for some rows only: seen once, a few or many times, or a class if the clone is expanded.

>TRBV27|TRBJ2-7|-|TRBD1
TGTGCCAGCAGACAGGGGGCGCGGGAGCAGTACTTC
CASRQGAREQYF
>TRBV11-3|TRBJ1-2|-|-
TGTGCCAGCACCTCCGGGGCTGTTAACTATGGCTACACCTTC
CASTSGAVNYGYTF
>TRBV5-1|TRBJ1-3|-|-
TGCGCCAGCAGCCCCTGGACCACCTCTGGAAACACCATATATTTT
CASSPWTTSGNTIYF
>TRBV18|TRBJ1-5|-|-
TGTGCCAGCTCACTACAGGGCCACCCAAATCAGCCCCAGCATTTT
CASSLQGHPNQPQHF
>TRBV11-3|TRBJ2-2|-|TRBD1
TGTGCCAGCAGCTTAGATGAGGGACAGACCGGGGAGCTGTTTTTT
CASSLDEGQTGELFF
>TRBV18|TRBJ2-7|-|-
TGTGCCAGCTCACCAGCGACAGCTTATGAGCAGTACTTC
CASSPATAYEQYF
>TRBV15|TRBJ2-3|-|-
TGTGCCACCAGCAGAGATCTGTCAGGCACAGATACGCAGTATTTT
CATSRDLSGTDTQYF
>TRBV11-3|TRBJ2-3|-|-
TGTGCCAGCAGCTTCGGTAACTGGGATACGCAGTATTTT
CASSFGNWDTQYF
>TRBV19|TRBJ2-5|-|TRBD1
TGTGCCAGTAGGGGCGGGACAGGGGGGAAAGAGACCCAGTACTTC
CASRGGTGGKETQYF
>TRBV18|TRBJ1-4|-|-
TGTGCCAGCTGTAACTGGACCGCCCGGACTAATGAAAAACTGTTTTTT
CASCNWTARTNEKLFF
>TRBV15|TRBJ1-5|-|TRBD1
TGTGCCACCAAACTGGACAGGGGAAGTCAGCCCCAGCATTTT
CATKLDRGSQPQHF
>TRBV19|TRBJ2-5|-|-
TGTGCCAGTATGAGTCCGGTTTACTTC
CASMSPVYF
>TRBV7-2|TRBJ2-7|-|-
TGTGCCAGCAGCTTAACAGGAAGCTCCTACGAGCAGTACTTC
CASSLTGSSYEQYF
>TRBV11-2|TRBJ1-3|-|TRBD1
TGTGCCAGCAGCTTAGCACAGGGGGATCGAAACACCATATATTTT
CASSLAQGDRNTIYF
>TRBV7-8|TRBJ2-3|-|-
TGTGCCAGCAGCTTAGAGCCTAGCTTACCCAGGGATACGCAGTATTTT
CASSLEPSLPRDTQYF
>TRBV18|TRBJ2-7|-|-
TGTGCCAGCTCACCCCAGGGAATCTCCTACGAGCAGTACTTC
CASSPQGISYEQYF
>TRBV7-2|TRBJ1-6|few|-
TGTGCCAGCAGCTCACCGAAACAGAGCTCCTATAATTCACCCCTCCACTTT
CASSSPKQSSYNSPLHF
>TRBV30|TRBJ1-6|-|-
TGTGCCTGGAGTGTCCAGGGAATTAATTCACCCCTCCACTTT
CAWSVQGINSPLHF
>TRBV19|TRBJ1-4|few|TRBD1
TGTGCCAGTAGTCCAGGACAGGGGAGAGGGGAAAAACTGTTTTTT
CASSPGQGRGEKLFF
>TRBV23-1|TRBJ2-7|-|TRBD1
TGCGCCAGCAGTCAATCAGGGGGCTTGGACGAGCAGTACTTC
CASSQSGGLDEQYF
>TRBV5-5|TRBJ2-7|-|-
TGTGCCAGCAGCTTCTTCGCTGTGGGGGGGCAAGGGGAGCAGTACTTC
CASSFFAVGGQGEQYF
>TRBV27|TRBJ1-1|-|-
TGTGCCAGCAGCCCGGGACACAACACTGAAGCTTTCTTT
CASSPGHNTEAFF
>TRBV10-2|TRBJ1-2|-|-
TGCGCCAGCAGTGAGCACCCTAACTATGGCTACACCTTC
CASSEHPNYGYTF
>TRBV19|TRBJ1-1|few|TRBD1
TGTGCCAGTAGTATAAGGTGGGGGACAGGGGTCATGAACACTGAAGCTTTCTTT
CASSIRWGTGVMNTEAFF